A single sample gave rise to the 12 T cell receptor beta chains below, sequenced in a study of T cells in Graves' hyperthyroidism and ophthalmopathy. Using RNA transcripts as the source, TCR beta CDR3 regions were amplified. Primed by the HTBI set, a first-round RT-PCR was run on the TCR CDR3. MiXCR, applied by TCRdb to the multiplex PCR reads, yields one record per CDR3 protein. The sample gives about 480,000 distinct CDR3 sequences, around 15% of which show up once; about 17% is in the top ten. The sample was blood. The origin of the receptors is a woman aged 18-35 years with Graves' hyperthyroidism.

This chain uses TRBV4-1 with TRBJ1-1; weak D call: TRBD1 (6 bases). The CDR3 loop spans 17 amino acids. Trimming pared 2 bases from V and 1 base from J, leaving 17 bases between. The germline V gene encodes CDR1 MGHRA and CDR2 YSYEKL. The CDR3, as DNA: TGCGCCAGCAGCCAAATAGGTGGGGGCAGGGGGAACACTGAAGCTTTCTTT. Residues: CASSQIGGGRGNTEAFF.

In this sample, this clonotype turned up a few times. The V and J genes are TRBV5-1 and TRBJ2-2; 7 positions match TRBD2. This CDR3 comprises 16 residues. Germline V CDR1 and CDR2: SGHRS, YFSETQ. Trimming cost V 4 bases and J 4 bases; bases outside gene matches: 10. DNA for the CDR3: TGCGCCAGCAGCGCCCCGGGACTAACCGCCACCGGGGAGCTGTTTTTT. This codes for CASSAPGLTATGELFF.

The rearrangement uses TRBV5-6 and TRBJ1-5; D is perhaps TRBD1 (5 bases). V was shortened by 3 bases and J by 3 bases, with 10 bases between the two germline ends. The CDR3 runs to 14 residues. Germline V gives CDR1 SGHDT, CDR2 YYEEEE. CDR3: CASSSLGPNQPQHF. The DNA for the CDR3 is TGTGCCAGCAGCTCGCTGGGGCCCAATCAGCCCCAGCATTTT.

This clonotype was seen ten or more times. DNA for the CDR3: TGCAGTGCTAGGCCTAGCGGGAGGTTCACAGATACGCAGTATTTT. This translates into CSARPSGRFTDTQYF. V usage is TRBV20-1 and J usage is TRBJ2-3; 11 nucleotides line up with TRBD2. Looked up from germline, CDR1 is DFQATT and CDR2 is SNEGSKA (reference sequence). The CDR3 runs to 15 residues. Losses at the gene ends were 3 bases for V and 2 bases for J; bases not matched to a gene: 4.

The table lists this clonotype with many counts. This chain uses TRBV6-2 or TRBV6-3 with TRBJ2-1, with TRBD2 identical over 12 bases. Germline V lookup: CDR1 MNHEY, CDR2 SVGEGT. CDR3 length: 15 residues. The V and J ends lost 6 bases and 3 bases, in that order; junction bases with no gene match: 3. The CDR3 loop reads CASRRTSGNYNEQFF. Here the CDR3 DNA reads TGTGCCAGCAGGCGGACTAGCGGGAACTACAATGAGCAGTTCTTC.

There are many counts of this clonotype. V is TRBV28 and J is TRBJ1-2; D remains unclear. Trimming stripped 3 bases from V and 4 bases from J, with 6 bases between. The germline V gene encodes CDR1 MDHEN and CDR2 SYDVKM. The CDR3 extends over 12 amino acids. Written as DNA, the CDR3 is TGTGCCAGCAGTTTTAGGGTCTATGGCTACACCTTC. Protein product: CASSFRVYGYTF.

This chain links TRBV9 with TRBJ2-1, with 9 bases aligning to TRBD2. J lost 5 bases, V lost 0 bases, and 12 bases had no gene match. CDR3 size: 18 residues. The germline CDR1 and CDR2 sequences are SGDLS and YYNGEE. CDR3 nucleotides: TGTGCCAGCAGCGTAGGTTTGGGTAGCGGGAGAAAGGACAATGAGCAGTTCTTC. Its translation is CASSVGLGSGRKDNEQFF.

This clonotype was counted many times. CDR3 residues: CSVPPSLSYNEQFF. DNA for the CDR3: TGCAGTGTGCCTCCTTCACTCTCCTACAATGAGCAGTTCTTC. J is TRBJ2-1 and V is TRBV20-1; unclear D gene. The germline gives CDR1 DFQATT, CDR2 SNEGSKA (reference sequence). The CDR3 contains 14 residues. Deletions cut 7 bases from V and 0 bases from J, with 13 bases between.

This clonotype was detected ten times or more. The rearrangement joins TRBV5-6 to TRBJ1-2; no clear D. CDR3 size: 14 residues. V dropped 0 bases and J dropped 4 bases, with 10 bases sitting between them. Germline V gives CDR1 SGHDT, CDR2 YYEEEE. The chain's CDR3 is CASSLVSHSYGYTF. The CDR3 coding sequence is TGTGCCAGCAGCTTGGTGTCTCACAGCTATGGCTACACCTTC.

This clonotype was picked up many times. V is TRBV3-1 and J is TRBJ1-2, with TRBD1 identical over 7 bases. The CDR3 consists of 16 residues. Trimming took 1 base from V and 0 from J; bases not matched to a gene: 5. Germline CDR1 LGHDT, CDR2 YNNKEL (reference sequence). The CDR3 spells CASSQATGITNYGYTF. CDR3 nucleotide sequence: TGTGCCAGCAGCCAAGCGACAGGGATCACTAACTATGGCTACACCTTC. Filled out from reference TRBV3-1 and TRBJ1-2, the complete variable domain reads DTAVSQTPKYLVTQMGNDKSIKCEQNLGHDTMYWYKQDSKKFLKIMFSYNNKELIINETVPNRFSPKSPDKAHLNLHINSLELGDSAVYFCASSQATGITNYGYTFGSGTRLTVV.

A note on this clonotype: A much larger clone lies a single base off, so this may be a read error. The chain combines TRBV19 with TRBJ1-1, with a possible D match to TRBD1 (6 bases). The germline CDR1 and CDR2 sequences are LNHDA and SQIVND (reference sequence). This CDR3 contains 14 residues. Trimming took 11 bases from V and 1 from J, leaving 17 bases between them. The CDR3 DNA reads TGTGCCGTCACGACAGGACACCCGAACACTGAAGCTTTCTTT. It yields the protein CAVTTGHPNTEAFF.

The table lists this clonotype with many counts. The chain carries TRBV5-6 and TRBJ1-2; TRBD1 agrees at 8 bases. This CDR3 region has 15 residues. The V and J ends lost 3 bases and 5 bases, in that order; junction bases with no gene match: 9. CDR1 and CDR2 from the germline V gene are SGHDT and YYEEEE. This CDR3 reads CASSWLTGDQYGYTF. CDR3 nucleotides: TGTGCCAGCAGCTGGCTGACAGGGGACCAGTATGGCTACACCTTC.